The clone carrying this T cell receptor (beta chain) was counted at least ten times. This sample was included in a study of T cells in Graves' hyperthyroidism and ophthalmopathy. There were TCR beta CDR3 regions amplified from RNA transcripts. Primed by the HTBI set, a first-round RT-PCR was run on the TCR CDR3. TCRdb re-derived calls from the multiplex PCR reads in MiXCR, one entry per CDR3 protein. The sample holds around 350,000 distinct CDR3 sequences; roughly 15% are singletons and the top ten take around 20%. The CDR3 totals 15 residues. The V gene's germline CDR1 is MNHEY and CDR2 SMNVEV (reference sequence). V lost 6 bases and J lost 4, with 16 bases in between.

This chain links TRBV27 with TRBJ1-5; D is unclear. The TCR sequence derives from a woman aged 55 to 70 with Graves' ophthalmopathy. The source material was blood. CDR3 amino acids: CASSPAVAENQPQHF. The CDR3 DNA reads TGTGCCAGCAGCCCGGCCGTGGCAGAAAATCAGCCCCAGCATTTT.